What follows are 30 T cell receptor beta chains derived from one specimen sequenced in a study of blood T cell repertoires in COVID-19. Method: immunoSEQ multiplex PCR; TCRdb's copy keeps in-frame clones and lacks some. The top ten clones hold over 2.5% of a sample with about 140,000 clones, roughly 85% of them seen once. The specimen sequenced was PBMCs or T cells enriched from blood (not recorded which). The receptors were sampled from a woman aged 45-59 years who had recovered from COVID-19.

The rearrangement joins TRBV6-7 to TRBJ1-1; the match to TRBD1 covers 7 bases. TRBV6-7 is marked as an open reading frame, function uncertain. The CDR3 contains 16 residues. V shed 4 bases and J 2 bases; nucleotides not matched to a gene: 10. CDR3 nucleotide sequence: TGTGCCAGCAGTTCCCCGGGACAGCCCTCTAACACTGAAGCTTTCTTT. This translates into CASSSPGQPSNTEAFF.

This clone was recorded a few times. The gene calls are TRBV2 and TRBJ2-1; 10 nucleotides match TRBD2. The CDR3 contains 16 residues. Trimming took 3 bases from V and 9 from J; bases not matched to a gene: 11. CDR1 and CDR2 from the germline V gene are SNHLY and FYNNEI. CDR3 sequence reads: CASSDLPGLATVEQFF. The CDR3 bases are TGTGCCAGCAGTGACCTTCCGGGACTAGCGACTGTTGAGCAGTTCTTC.

V is TRBV27 and J is TRBJ2-7; TRBD2 agrees at 8 bases. V was clipped by 3 bases and J by 4 bases; unmatched bases: 2. The CDR3 loop spans 13 amino acids. Looked up from germline, CDR1 is MNHEY and CDR2 is SMNVEV (reference sequence). The CDR3 is CASSFGGGYEQYF. For the CDR3, the DNA is TGTGCCAGCAGTTTTGGCGGGGGGTACGAGCAGTACTTC.

This clone was seen a few times. For the CDR3, the DNA is TGCGCCAGCAGCCACCCCATTCGACAGGGGGAAGGCTACACCTTC. Its translation: CASSHPIRQGEGYTF. The V call is TRBV4-1, the J call TRBJ1-2; TRBD1 matches at 9 bases. V gave up 3 bases and J gave up 8 bases; unmatched junction bases: 10. CDR1 is MGHRA, CDR2 YSYEKL, per germline. This CDR3 is built from 15 residues.

The chain recombines TRBV7-6 with TRBJ2-5; the D is unclear. CDR3 length: 15 residues. The germline V gene has CDR1 SGHVS and CDR2 FNYEAQ. V shed 0 bases and J shed 1 base, with 9 bases lying between them. CDR3 region: CASSLAYAIQETQYF. CDR3 in DNA: TGTGCCAGCAGCTTAGCGTACGCGATCCAAGAGACCCAGTACTTC.

This clone was counted a single time. The chain is built from TRBV3-1 (or the pseudogene TRBV3-2) and TRBJ1-4; 8 bases align to TRBD1. Germline V CDR1 and CDR2: LGHDT, YNNKEL (reference sequence). The J segment lost 0 bases and the V segment lost 1 base, leaving 4 bases of the junction unmatched. There are 17 residues in the CDR3. The CDR3 DNA follows: TGTGCCAGCAGCCAAGGGACAGGGTTATCAACTAATGAAAAACTGTTTTTT. Translated, it gives CASSQGTGLSTNEKLFF.

The CDR3 sequence: CASSLGTSGAYEQYF. The CDR3 nucleotides read TGTGCCAGCTCCCTCGGGACTAGCGGAGCCTACGAGCAGTACTTC. The chain couples TRBV18 to TRBJ2-7, with 11 bases matching TRBD2. The length of the CDR3 is 15 residues. Per the germline V gene, CDR1 is KGHSH and CDR2 is LQKENI. The V gene end was trimmed by 6 bases and the J gene end by 2 bases; junction bases not matched to a gene: 6.

This sequence joins TRBV28 and TRBJ2-2; 12 nucleotides match TRBD1. V trimming: 7 bases; J trimming: 0 bases; junction bases outside the gene matches: 12. The CDR3 covers 19 residues. From germline, CDR1 is MDHEN and CDR2 SYDVKM. The chain's CDR3 is CASTSSLGQGATNTGELFF. The CDR3 nucleotides are TGTGCCAGCACTTCTTCTTTGGGACAGGGGGCTACGAACACCGGGGAGCTGTTTTTT.

The chain combines TRBV5-6 with TRBJ1-6; no clear D. Germline V gives CDR1 SGHDT, CDR2 YYEEEE. The V and J ends lost 5 bases and 5 bases respectively, with 17 bases between them. This CDR3 region has 16 residues. CDR3 protein: CASRERMYGDNSPLHF. CDR3 bases: TGTGCCAGCAGGGAACGAATGTACGGGGATAATTCACCCCTCCACTTT.

The CDR3 sequence: CASSQESHRSYNQPQHF. The DNA for the CDR3 is TGCGCCAGCAGCCAAGAATCGCACCGCAGTTACAATCAGCCCCAGCATTTT. The chain combines TRBV4-1 with TRBJ1-5; D not certain. Germline CDR1 reads MGHRA; CDR2 reads YSYEKL. The CDR3 has 17 amino acids. V lost 0 bases and J lost 3, with 15 bases in between.

The chain couples TRBV5-6 to TRBJ1-2; the D gene is possibly TRBD1 (6 bases). Trimming removed 4 bases at V and 1 base at J, with 14 bases between. The germline gives CDR1 SGHDT, CDR2 YYEEEE. This CDR3 has 15 residues. DNA for the CDR3: TGTGCCAGCAGCGGCGAGACAGGCCTTAACTATGGCTACACCTTC. It encodes CASSGETGLNYGYTF.

The rearrangement links TRBV29-1 to TRBJ2-7, with 9 bases that match TRBD2. This CDR3 is built from 15 residues. After removal of 3 bases from V and 7 bases from J, the junction contained 13 bases not matched to a gene. Germline V gene data show CDR1 as SQVTM and CDR2 as ANQGSEA. The CDR3 coding sequence is TGCAGCGTTGAGGGTAAGCGGGGGGCCCCCCTGGAGCAGTACTTC. It codes for CSVEGKRGAPLEQYF.

This clone appeared a single time. CDR3 in amino acids: CASREGFQETQYF. In nucleotides, the CDR3 is TGCGCCAGCAGAGAGGGATTCCAAGAGACCCAGTACTTC. The chain employs TRBV5-1 and TRBJ2-5, with a tentative D call TRBD2 (5 bases). CDR3 length: 13 amino acids. Between the trimmed V and J ends, which lost 5 bases and 1 base, there was a span of 9 bases. Per the germline V gene, CDR1 is SGHRS and CDR2 is YFSETQ.

The chain combines TRBV11-2 with TRBJ2-3; no firm D call. This CDR3 is built from 11 residues. The V and J ends lost 3 bases and 6 bases respectively, with 4 bases between them. Germline lookup yields CDR1 SGHAT and CDR2 FQNNGV. CDR3 amino acids: CASSLRDTQYF. CDR3 bases: TGTGCCAGCAGCTTGCGCGATACGCAGTATTTT.

This rearrangement joins TRBV5-1 to TRBJ1-5, with a tentative D call TRBD1 (5 bases). Germline V gene data show CDR1 as SGHRS and CDR2 as YFSETQ. V lost 2 bases to trimming and J lost 3 bases, with 12 bases between them. This CDR3 is 15 amino acids long. The CDR3: CASSLRGQANQPQHF. The DNA of the CDR3 is TGCGCCAGCAGCTTAAGGGGCCAGGCCAATCAGCCCCAGCATTTT.

This chain joins TRBV2 and TRBJ1-2; 9 nucleotides agree with TRBD1. The V gene's germline CDR1 is SNHLY and CDR2 FYNNEI. J was trimmed by 3 bases and V by 5 bases; bases with no gene match: 7. This CDR3 is 15 amino acids long. The CDR3 loop reads CASSNRDREHYGYTF. DNA for the CDR3: TGTGCCAGCAGTAACCGGGACAGGGAGCACTATGGCTACACCTTC.

This rearrangement joins TRBV4-1 to TRBJ2-7, with 7 bases matching TRBD2. V was clipped by 0 bases and J by 3 bases; unmatched bases: 5. Per germline, CDR1 MGHRA and CDR2 YSYEKL. The CDR3 runs to 15 residues. This CDR3 is CASSQERRERYEQYF. The CDR3 DNA sequence: TGCGCCAGCAGCCAAGAAAGGCGGGAGCGCTACGAGCAGTACTTC.

The chain combines TRBV27 with TRBJ1-5, with D unresolved. This CDR3 region has 14 residues. Trimming cost V 6 bases and J 2 bases, with 11 bases left between them. The germline V gene has CDR1 MNHEY and CDR2 SMNVEV (reference sequence). CDR3: CASRSDFRNQPQHF. CDR3 coding DNA: TGTGCCAGCAGATCCGACTTTCGCAATCAGCCCCAGCATTTT.

The chain joins TRBV11-3 to TRBJ1-1; D is possibly TRBD1 (5 bases). The V end lost 5 bases, the J end lost 5 bases, and 12 bases lay between the germline ends. This CDR3 region has 13 residues. Germline V gives CDR1 SGHNT, CDR2 YENEEA. CDR3 region: CASSPGHRTEAFF. In nucleotides, the CDR3 is TGTGCCAGCAGCCCCGGACACCGTACTGAAGCTTTCTTT.

The V call is TRBV19, the J call TRBJ1-1; D unclear. The CDR3 has 11 residues. The germline gives CDR1 LNHDA, CDR2 SQIVND (reference sequence). V lost 3 bases to trimming and J lost 5 bases, with 4 bases between them. CDR3 in DNA: TGTGCCAGTAGTATGCGGACTGAAGCTTTCTTT. Protein: CASSMRTEAFF.

This chain uses TRBV5-8 with TRBJ1-6; TRBD1 matches 7 bases. The CDR3 is 15 amino acids. Trimming took 4 bases from V and 8 from J; bases not matched to a gene: 9. Per the germline V gene, CDR1 is SGHTS and CDR2 is YDEGEE. The CDR3 DNA sequence: TGTGCCAGCAGCCAATATACAGGGGTAGATTCACCCCTCCACTTT. This sequence encodes CASSQYTGVDSPLHF.

The CDR3 DNA reads as TGTGCCAGCAGCTTGGCCGAACAGGGCAATCAGCCCCAGCATTTT. The encoded protein is CASSLAEQGNQPQHF. The chain combines TRBV5-4 with TRBJ1-5, with a weak D call TRBD1 (5 bases). V lost 0 bases and J 2 bases, leaving 9 bases between the germline ends. CDR1 and CDR2 (germline): SGHNT, YYREEE (reference sequence). The CDR3 is made up of 15 amino acids.

The chain links TRBV14 to TRBJ2-7; the match to TRBD1 covers 7 bases. CDR3 size: 15 residues. V shed 1 base, J shed 4 bases, and the junction held 7 bases outside the gene matches. Looked up from germline, CDR1 is SGHDN and CDR2 is FVKESK. The CDR3 DNA follows: TGTGCCAGCAGCCAAGGTATCGACAGGGTATACGAGCAGTACTTC. Translated, it gives CASSQGIDRVYEQYF.

The rearrangement uses TRBV2 and TRBJ2-5; 13 bases line up with TRBD2. The CDR3 covers 15 residues. The germline V gene encodes CDR1 SNHLY and CDR2 FYNNEI. V lost 4 bases and J lost 4; bases outside the gene matches: 3. For the CDR3, the DNA is TGTGCCAGCAGTGGACTAGCGGGAGGTGCAGAGACCCAGTACTTC. As protein: CASSGLAGGAETQYF.

This chain links TRBV28 with TRBJ1-2, with 12 bases that match TRBD1. J was trimmed by 5 bases and V by 6 bases; bases with no gene match: 10. Germline V gene sequence: CDR1 MDHEN, CDR2 SYDVKM. This CDR3 is 16 amino acids long. CDR3 nucleotide sequence: TGTGCCAGCAGCACCCCGGGACAGGGGGCGGGTTATGGCTACACCTTC. Amino acid sequence: CASSTPGQGAGYGYTF.

V is TRBV6-1 and J is TRBJ1-1; 8 bases fit TRBD1. V lost 0 bases and J lost 5; bases outside the gene matches: 11. The germline V gene has CDR1 MNHNS and CDR2 SASEGT. CDR3 length: 17 amino acids. The CDR3, as DNA: TGTGCCAGCAGTGAAGCGGCTGACAGGGGCCGGAAAACTGAAGCTTTCTTT. This gives the protein CASSEAADRGRKTEAFF.

The CDR3 nucleotides are TGTGCCAGCAGCCCAGGACTAGCGAGAAACAATGAGCAGTTCTTC. It is translated as CASSPGLARNNEQFF. The chain recombines TRBV7-9 with TRBJ2-1; the match to TRBD2 covers 9 bases. Germline CDR1 is SEHNR and CDR2 is FQNEAQ (reference sequence). There are 15 residues in the CDR3. The ends lost 5 bases at V and 5 bases at J; junction bases unmatched: 7.

This clone was seen only once. The chain recombines TRBV7-2 with TRBJ2-3; 11 positions match TRBD2. V was clipped by 11 bases and J by 3 bases; unmatched bases: 10. Germline V gene data show CDR1 as SGHTA and CDR2 as FQGNSA. The CDR3 is 15 amino acids. The CDR3 region is CAPSFSGGATDTQYF. In nucleotides, the CDR3 is TGTGCCCCCTCCTTTAGCGGGGGGGCAACAGATACGCAGTATTTT.

The CDR3 is CASSQGWTGDNQPQHF. CDR3 in DNA: TGTGCCAGCAGCCAGGGTTGGACGGGAGACAATCAGCCCCAGCATTTT. This chain links TRBV28 with TRBJ1-5; D may be TRBD1 (5 bases). The germline gives CDR1 MDHEN, CDR2 SYDVKM. The V end was cut by 6 bases, the J end by 3 bases, with 18 bases between. This CDR3 comprises 16 residues.

The chain links TRBV7-2 to TRBJ2-7, with a weak D call TRBD1 (6 bases). CDR3 length: 15 residues. From germline, CDR1 is SGHTA and CDR2 FQGNSA. Trimming took off 0 bases at V and 2 bases at J, with 11 bases between the two ends. The CDR3 sequence: CASSLAGDITYEQYF. For the CDR3, the DNA is TGTGCCAGCAGCTTAGCAGGGGACATCACCTACGAGCAGTACTTC.